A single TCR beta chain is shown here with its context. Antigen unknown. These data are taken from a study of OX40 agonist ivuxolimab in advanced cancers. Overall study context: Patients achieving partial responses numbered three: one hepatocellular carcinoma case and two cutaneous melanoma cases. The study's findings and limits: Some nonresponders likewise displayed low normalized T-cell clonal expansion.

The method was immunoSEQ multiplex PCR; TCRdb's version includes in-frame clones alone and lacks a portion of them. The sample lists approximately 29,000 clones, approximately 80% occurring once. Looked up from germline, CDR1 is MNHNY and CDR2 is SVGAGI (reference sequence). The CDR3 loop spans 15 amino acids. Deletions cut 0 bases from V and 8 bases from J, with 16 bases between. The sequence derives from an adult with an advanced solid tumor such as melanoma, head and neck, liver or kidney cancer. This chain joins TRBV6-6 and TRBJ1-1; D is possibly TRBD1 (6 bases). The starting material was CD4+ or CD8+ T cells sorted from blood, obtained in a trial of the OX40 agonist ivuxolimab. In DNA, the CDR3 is TGTGCCAGCAGTTACTCGGGCCGACAGGACCTAGAAGCTTTCTTT. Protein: CASSYSGRQDLEAFF.